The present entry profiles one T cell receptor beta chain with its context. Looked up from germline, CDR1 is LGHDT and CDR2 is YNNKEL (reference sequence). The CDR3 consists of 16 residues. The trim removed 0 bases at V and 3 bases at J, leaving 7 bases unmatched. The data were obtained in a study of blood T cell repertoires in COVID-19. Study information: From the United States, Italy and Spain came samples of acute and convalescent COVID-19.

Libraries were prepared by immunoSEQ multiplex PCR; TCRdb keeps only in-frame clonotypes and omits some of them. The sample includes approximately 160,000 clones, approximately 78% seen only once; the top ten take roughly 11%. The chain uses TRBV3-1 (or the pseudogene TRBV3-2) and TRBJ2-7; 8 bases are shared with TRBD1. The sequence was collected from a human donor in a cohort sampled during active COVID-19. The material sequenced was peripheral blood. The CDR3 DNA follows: TGTGCCAGCAGCCAAGATCAGGGGGCCGGAATCTACGAGCAGTACTTC. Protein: CASSQDQGAGIYEQYF.